The T cell receptor (beta chain) described here comes from a study of OX40 agonist ivuxolimab in advanced cancers. The study, taken as a whole, reports: In the 0.1 to 3.0 mg/kg range, CD4+ and CD8+ blood T cells had expanded clonally by week 6.

The V end lost 6 bases, the J end lost 5 bases, and 16 bases lay between the germline ends. The CDR3 length is 14 residues. The germline V gene encodes CDR1 WSHSY and CDR2 SAAADI. Generated by immunoSEQ multiplex PCR, the TCRdb table keeps only in-frame clones and is missing some. The sample yields 85,000 to 120,000 clones, 90% seen once. Of note for this clone: As yet, its antigen is unknown.

Material: CD4+ or CD8+ T cells sorted from blood, obtained in a trial of the OX40 agonist ivuxolimab. The V gene is TRBV10-2, the J gene TRBJ1-1; tentatively, D is TRBD1 (5 bases). This TCR was recovered from an adult with an advanced solid tumor such as melanoma, head and neck, liver or kidney cancer. The CDR3 here is CASRWQGEGTEAFF. The CDR3 bases are TGCGCCAGCAGGTGGCAGGGAGAAGGGACTGAAGCTTTCTTT.